These 28 T cell receptor beta chains were sequenced from one sample in a study of shared clonotypes between healthy human individuals. The protocol was immunoSEQ multiplex PCR, while the TCRdb copy is restricted to in-frame clones and leaves out a portion. The table includes over a million clones, roughly 96% detected once. Sequenced material: naive CD4+ T cells sorted from blood. Subset specified: CD45RA+ positively selected. Receptor source: a man aged 30 to 39 in good health.

The chain links TRBV28 to TRBJ1-1; 7 bases align to TRBD1. V shed 7 bases, J shed 1 base, and the junction held 6 bases outside the gene matches. The CDR3 has 14 residues. Germline assignment: CDR1 MDHEN and CDR2 SYDVKM. CDR3 sequence reads: CASNLQGRNTEAFF. CDR3 bases: TGTGCCAGCAACTTACAGGGGAGGAACACTGAAGCTTTCTTT.

This clone has just one count. The CDR3 DNA is TGTGCCAGCAGCTTCAGGGCGGGGTCTACAGCGGGGAGATACAATGAGCAGTTCTTC. Its translation is CASSFRAGSTAGRYNEQFF. This chain uses TRBV7-8 with TRBJ2-1, with 7 bases that match TRBD2. The CDR3 length is 19 residues. CDR1 is SGHVS and CDR2 is FQNEAQ in the germline V gene. Trimming took 3 bases from V and 4 from J; bases not matched to a gene: 18.

The rearrangement uses TRBV5-1 and TRBJ2-3; D is possibly TRBD1 or TRBD2 (5 bases each). V dropped 2 bases and J dropped 0 bases, with 19 bases sitting between them. There are 18 residues in the CDR3. Per the germline V gene, CDR1 is SGHRS and CDR2 is YFSETQ. The CDR3 is CASSLAPPGPLSTDTQYF. CDR3 in DNA: TGCGCCAGCAGCTTAGCGCCTCCGGGACCGTTGAGCACAGATACGCAGTATTTT.

The chain recombines TRBV2 with TRBJ2-5; tentatively, D is TRBD2 (5 bases). From germline, CDR1 is SNHLY and CDR2 FYNNEI. The CDR3 contains 15 residues. Trimming took off 4 bases at V and 2 bases at J, with 14 bases between the two ends. CDR3 nucleotide sequence: TGTGCCAGCAGTGGGATTAGCGTGAAACAAGAGACCCAGTACTTC. This codes for CASSGISVKQETQYF.

The gene calls are TRBV6-5 and TRBJ2-5, with D possibly TRBD1 on 6 matching bases. The V gene's germline CDR1 is MNHEY and CDR2 SVGAGI. Trimming stripped 2 bases from V and 2 bases from J, with 15 bases between. CDR3 size: 16 residues. The CDR3 loop reads CASSYRGQHRQETQYF. The CDR3 bases are TGTGCCAGCAGTTACAGGGGACAACATAGACAAGAGACCCAGTACTTC.

The V and J genes are TRBV5-4 and TRBJ1-1; D call uncertain. The CDR3 runs 11 residues. Germline V lookup: CDR1 SGHNT, CDR2 YYREEE (reference sequence). The V end was cut by 4 bases, the J end by 2 bases, with 3 bases between. CDR3 coding DNA: TGTGCCAGCAGCCACAACACTGAAGCTTTCTTT. It codes for CASSHNTEAFF. Filled out from reference TRBV5-4 and TRBJ1-1, the complete variable domain reads ETGVTQSPTHLIKTRGQQVTLRCSSQSGHNTVSWYQQALGQGPQFIFQYYREEENGRGNFPPRFSGLQFPNYSSELNVNALELDDSALYLCASSHNTEAFFGQGTRLTVV.

This chain uses TRBV7-9 with TRBJ2-1, with D unclear. CDR1 and CDR2 (germline): SEHNR, FQNEAQ (reference sequence). The CDR3 spans 13 residues. V dropped 5 bases and J dropped 7 bases, with 12 bases sitting between them. The CDR3 nucleotides read TGTGCCAGCAGCGGCTGGATTTGGAATGAGCAGTTCTTC. It is translated as CASSGWIWNEQFF.

The rearrangement links TRBV5-8 to TRBJ2-1; tentatively, D is TRBD2 (6 bases). Between the trimmed V and J ends, which lost 0 bases and 1 base, there was a span of 14 bases. The germline V gene has CDR1 SGHTS and CDR2 YDEGEE. CDR3 length: 17 residues. This CDR3 reads CASSLASEGLSYNEQFF. CDR3 nucleotides: TGTGCCAGCAGCTTGGCTAGCGAGGGATTGTCCTACAATGAGCAGTTCTTC.

The J gene is TRBJ2-7, the V gene TRBV5-8; a weak D match, TRBD1 (6 bases). The CDR3 consists of 13 residues. Germline V gene lookup returns CDR1 SGHTS and CDR2 YDEGEE. V was cut by 4 bases and J by 2 bases, with 10 bases left in between. The CDR3 loop reads CASSRGQAYEQYF. CDR3 in DNA: TGTGCCAGCAGCCGGGGACAAGCCTACGAGCAGTACTTC. Complete variable domain (other parts from reference TRBV5-8 and TRBJ2-7): EAGVTQSPTHLIKTRGQQATLRCSPISGHTSVYWYQQALGLGLQFLLWYDEGEERNRGNFPPRFSGRQFPNYSSELNVNALELEDSALYLCASSRGQAYEQYFGPGTRLTVT.

The chain recombines TRBV5-1 with TRBJ2-1, with TRBD1 as a possible D gene (6 bases). CDR3 length: 14 amino acids. Trimming removed 6 bases at V and 4 bases at J, with 14 bases between. Germline V gene data show CDR1 as SGHRS and CDR2 as YFSETQ. This chain's CDR3 is CASMLRGGYNEQFF. As DNA, the CDR3 is TGCGCCAGCATGTTGAGAGGGGGATACAATGAGCAGTTCTTC.

The V gene is TRBV28, the J gene TRBJ1-4; unclear D gene. The germline V gene encodes CDR1 MDHEN and CDR2 SYDVKM. Trimming took 3 bases from V and 3 from J, leaving 8 bases between them. The CDR3 is 14 amino acids. DNA for the CDR3: TGTGCCAGCAGTTTTTTGGTGGCTAATGAAAAACTGTTTTTT. Its translation is CASSFLVANEKLFF.

The CDR3: CASSLDLTGVKLNEQFF. The CDR3 DNA is TGTGCCAGCAGCTTAGATCTAACAGGGGTAAAACTCAATGAGCAGTTCTTC. This chain links TRBV11-2 with TRBJ2-1, with 7 bases aligning to TRBD1. CDR1 is SGHAT, CDR2 FQNNGV, per germline. V dropped 0 bases and J dropped 6; count of bases not matched to a gene: 11. This CDR3 is 17 amino acids long. Full variable domain (rest looked up from reference TRBV11-2 and TRBJ2-1): EAGVAQSPRYKIIEKRQSVAFWCNPISGHATLYWYQQILGQGPKLLIQFQNNGVVDDSQLPKDRFSAERLKGVDSTLKIQPAKLEDSAVYLCASSLDLTGVKLNEQFFGPGTRLTVL.

Comments on this clone: Distinct nucleotide sequences in the sample also encode this CDR3. The chain links TRBV18 to TRBJ2-2, with 8 bases lining up with TRBD1. V lost 3 bases to trimming and J lost 3 bases; unmatched junction nucleotides: 3. The CDR3 spans 15 residues. In germline, CDR1 is KGHSH, CDR2 LQKENI. In DNA, the CDR3 is TGTGCCAGCTCACCGACAGGGGCGGACACCGGGGAGCTGTTTTTT. This translates into CASSPTGADTGELFF.

The V gene is TRBV10-1, the J gene TRBJ2-3; TRBD1 aligns across 8 bases. Germline V gene lookup returns CDR1 WNHNN and CDR2 SYGVQD (reference sequence). The length of the CDR3 is 14 residues. The junction had 3 bases not matched to a gene; V was cut back by 3 bases and J by 4 bases. The CDR3 reads CASSDRGQSDTQYF. The CDR3 bases are TGCGCCAGCAGTGACAGGGGGCAATCAGATACGCAGTATTTT.

The chain combines TRBV7-2 with TRBJ2-7; tentative D call: TRBD1 (5 bases). V shed 5 bases and J shed 5 bases, with 10 bases lying between them. The CDR3 length is 12 residues. Germline values: CDR1 SGHTA, CDR2 FQGNSA. The CDR3 sequence: CASSEVGHEQYF. The CDR3, as DNA: TGTGCCAGCAGCGAAGTGGGGCACGAGCAGTACTTC.

The chain employs TRBV30 and TRBJ2-7; no clear D. Germline V gives CDR1 GTSNPN, CDR2 SVGIG (reference sequence). The CDR3 covers 13 residues. V was pared by 4 bases and J by 1 base, with 11 bases between. The CDR3: CAWMMAYSYEQYF. The CDR3 DNA reads TGTGCCTGGATGATGGCGTATTCCTACGAGCAGTACTTC. Variable domain in full (rest from reference TRBV30 and TRBJ2-7): SQTIHQWPATLVQPVGSPLSLECTVEGTSNPNLYWYRQAAGRGLQLLFYSVGIGQISSEVPQNLSASRPQDRQFILSSKKLLLSDSGFYLCAWMMAYSYEQYFGPGTRLTVT.

This clone was seen once. The chain combines TRBV16 with TRBJ1-1, with TRBD1 matching over 10 bases. Germline lookup yields CDR1 KGHSY and CDR2 FQNENV. The CDR3 is made up of 15 amino acids. V lost 4 bases to trimming and J lost 3 bases; unmatched junction nucleotides: 5. The CDR3 region is CASSPGDRGDTEAFF. CDR3 coding DNA: TGTGCCAGCAGCCCTGGGGACAGGGGCGACACTGAAGCTTTCTTT.

The chain carries TRBV6-5 and TRBJ2-7; possible D gene TRBD2, 6 bases. The germline CDR1 and CDR2 sequences are MNHEY and SVGAGI. V lost 6 bases to trimming and J lost 0 bases, with 12 bases between them. The CDR3 is made up of 14 amino acids. CDR3 region: CASRRGLLSYEQYF. The CDR3 DNA is TGTGCCAGCAGAAGGGGACTCCTCTCCTACGAGCAGTACTTC.

J is TRBJ2-3 and V is TRBV7-2; maybe TRBD2 (6 bases). Germline V CDR1 and CDR2: SGHTA, FQGNSA. V lost 1 base, J lost 6 bases, and 8 bases lay in between. The CDR3 has 13 residues. The CDR3 is CASSLDGGDTQYF. In DNA form, the CDR3 reads TGTGCCAGCAGCTTAGATGGGGGGGATACGCAGTATTTT.

The rearrangement links TRBV4-3 to TRBJ1-3; D is ambiguous. The germline V and J ends were trimmed by 0 bases and 0 bases, with 12 bases remaining between them. The CDR3 totals 17 residues. Germline lookup yields CDR1 LGHNA and CDR2 YSLEER. In nucleotides, the CDR3 is TGCGCCAGCAGCCAAGATGGACCGGGATACTCTGGAAACACCATATATTTT. This encodes CASSQDGPGYSGNTIYF.

The chain joins TRBV30 to TRBJ1-2; D is perhaps TRBD1 (6 bases). CDR1 is GTSNPN, CDR2 SVGIG, per germline (reference sequence). V lost 4 bases, J lost 7 bases, and 16 bases lay in between. The CDR3 contains 13 residues. CDR3 sequence: CAWNRGTSFGYTF. The DNA of the CDR3 is TGTGCCTGGAATCGGGGGACATCCTTTGGCTACACCTTC. Based on the CDR3 plus reference TRBV30 and TRBJ1-2, the full variable domain is SQTIHQWPATLVQPVGSPLSLECTVEGTSNPNLYWYRQAAGRGLQLLFYSVGIGQISSEVPQNLSASRPQDRQFILSSKKLLLSDSGFYLCAWNRGTSFGYTFGSGTRLTVV.

The chain has TRBV9 and TRBJ2-1; TRBD2 aligns across 10 bases. The ends lost 4 bases at V and 9 bases at J; junction bases unmatched: 10. The germline V gene encodes CDR1 SGDLS and CDR2 YYNGEE. The CDR3 covers 15 residues. The CDR3, as DNA: TGTGCCAGCAGCTTCACTGGGACTAGCGAGGGTGAGCAGTTCTTC. Translating it yields CASSFTGTSEGEQFF.

This chain links TRBV15 with TRBJ1-2; D uncertain. Trimming removed 0 bases at V and 8 bases at J, with 13 bases between. CDR3 length equals 14 residues. The germline V gene has CDR1 LNHNV and CDR2 YYDKDF (reference sequence). CDR3 sequence: CATSREGPQGGYTF. DNA of the CDR3: TGTGCCACCAGCAGAGAGGGTCCCCAAGGCGGCTACACCTTC.

The chain combines TRBV15 with TRBJ2-7; TRBD2 might be the D (5 bases). The CDR3 is 16 residues long. Germline loops: CDR1 LNHNV, CDR2 YYDKDF (reference sequence). V gave up 0 bases and J gave up 0 bases, with 12 bases separating them. This chain's CDR3 is CATSRDGIRGSYEQYF. In nucleotides, the CDR3 is TGTGCCACCAGCAGAGATGGTATTCGGGGCTCCTACGAGCAGTACTTC.

The chain is built from TRBV7-9 and TRBJ1-1; D perhaps matches TRBD1 (5 bases). Trimming removed 4 bases from V and 3 bases from J, with 12 bases in between. CDR3 size: 14 residues. Germline CDR1 is SEHNR and CDR2 is FQNEAQ (reference sequence). Here the CDR3 reads CASSSPWGDTEAFF. CDR3 nucleotide sequence: TGTGCCAGCAGCTCTCCCTGGGGGGACACTGAAGCTTTCTTT. The entire variable domain, with the rest obtained from reference TRBV7-9 and TRBJ1-1, is as follows: DTGVSQNPRHKITKRGQNVTFRCDPISEHNRLYWYRQTLGQGPEFLTYFQNEAQLEKSRLLSDRFSAERPKGSFSTLEIQRTEQGDSAMYLCASSSPWGDTEAFFGQGTRLTVV.

CDR3 sequence reads: CASSELPGDTQYF. The CDR3 bases are TGTGCCAGCAGTGAACTCCCGGGAGATACGCAGTATTTT. The V and J genes are TRBV6-1 and TRBJ2-3; D gene uncertain. CDR1 and CDR2 from the germline V gene are MNHNS and SASEGT. Trimming pared 2 bases from V and 5 bases from J, leaving 8 bases between. The CDR3 has 13 amino acids.

The V and J genes are TRBV11-2 and TRBJ2-3; TRBD2 matches 8 bases. This CDR3 is built from 15 residues. After removal of 2 bases from V and 4 bases from J, the junction contained 5 bases not matched to a gene. The germline CDR1 and CDR2 sequences are SGHAT and FQNNGV. The CDR3 coding sequence is TGTGCCAGCAGCTTAAAAGCGGGAGTTGCAGATACGCAGTATTTT. It specifies CASSLKAGVADTQYF. The complete variable domain, with remaining parts taken from reference TRBV11-2 and TRBJ2-3, reads EAGVAQSPRYKIIEKRQSVAFWCNPISGHATLYWYQQILGQGPKLLIQFQNNGVVDDSQLPKDRFSAERLKGVDSTLKIQPAKLEDSAVYLCASSLKAGVADTQYFGPGTRLTVL.

The chain combines TRBV11-2 with TRBJ2-1, with D perhaps TRBD1 (5 bases). This CDR3 has 14 amino acids. V was pared by 6 bases and J by 0 bases, with 9 bases between. Germline values: CDR1 SGHAT, CDR2 FQNNGV. CDR3 nucleotide sequence: TGTGCCAGCAGGACAGCAAACTCCTACAATGAGCAGTTCTTC. It translates to CASRTANSYNEQFF. The whole variable domain, filled in from reference TRBV11-2 and TRBJ2-1, reads EAGVAQSPRYKIIEKRQSVAFWCNPISGHATLYWYQQILGQGPKLLIQFQNNGVVDDSQLPKDRFSAERLKGVDSTLKIQPAKLEDSAVYLCASRTANSYNEQFFGPGTRLTVL.